The rows below give T cell receptor beta chains drawn from one sample of a study of blood T cell repertoires in COVID-19. Measured with immunoSEQ multiplex PCR; TCRdb has only the in-frame clones, and not every one. This sample yields some 25,000 clones, of which 81% are seen a single time; about 6% belongs to the top ten. Sequencing used peripheral blood. These TCRs come from a man in his sixties or seventies with acute or convalescent COVID-19. Both conserved end residues are part of each CDR3. A D gene is named only where the DNA matches it firmly. Not every row has a clone size; where given, it reads once, few, many or a size class.

>TRBJ1-6|.|.|TRBV7-8
TGTGCCAGCTCCTGGGGGGGGAAAGGGAATTCGCCCCTCCACTTT
CASSWGGKGNSPLHF
>TRBJ2-1|.|.|TRBV12-5
TGTGCTAGTGGTTTGGGGCAGGGCAAGAATGAGCAGTTCTTC
CASGLGQGKNEQFF
>TRBJ1-5|.|once|TRBV6-5
TGTGCCAGCAGCCCGACAGAAAATCAGCCCCAGCATTTT
CASSPTENQPQHF
>TRBJ1-2|TRBD1|once|TRBV18
TGTGCCAGCTCACCCTCACAGGGGATCGGGTATGGCTACACCTTC
CASSPSQGIGYGYTF
>TRBJ1-1|.|.|TRBV19
TGTGCCAGTAGTATCTGGAGGGCAGACGGGAACACTGAAGCTTTCTTT
CASSIWRADGNTEAFF
>TRBJ2-7|TRBD1|.|TRBV6-2/TRBV6-3
TGTGCCAGCAGTACTTTCGGACAGGGTCTGAATTCCGAGCAGTACTTC
CASSTFGQGLNSEQYF
>TRBJ1-2|.|.|TRBV6-5
TGTGCCAGCACCGATAGGGGCCACGACTATGGCTACACCTTC
CASTDRGHDYGYTF
>TRBJ2-5|TRBD2|.|TRBV14
TGTGCCAGCAGCCAAGAACACAGCGGGGGGGCTCGAGAGACCCAGTACTTC
CASSQEHSGGARETQYF
>TRBJ1-5|.|.|TRBV27
TGTGCCAGCAGTTTATTACGGAGCAATCAGCCCCAGCATTTT
CASSLLRSNQPQHF
>TRBJ1-4|.|few|TRBV5-4
TGTGCCAGCAGCTTGGCTGCAACTAATGAAAAACTGTTTTTT
CASSLAATNEKLFF
>TRBJ1-5|TRBD1|.|TRBV2
TGTGCCAGCATGGGGACAGGGTTGCAAAATCAGCCCCAGCATTTT
CASMGTGLQNQPQHF
>TRBJ2-3|TRBD2|.|TRBV7-8
TGTGCCAGCAGCTTAGAGGCTGGACTAGCGGTCACAGATACGCAGTATTTT
CASSLEAGLAVTDTQYF
>TRBJ1-4|.|.|TRBV10-3
TGTGCCATCAAATCCGGGAGGGATGAAAAACTGTTTTTT
CAIKSGRDEKLFF
>TRBJ2-3|TRBD2|.|TRBV3-1/TRBV3-2
TGTGCCAGCAGCCATGTACAGGGACTAGCGGCTCCCGGGGGCACAGATACGCAGTATTTT
CASSHVQGLAAPGGTDTQYF
>TRBJ1-4|TRBD1|.|TRBV7-8
TGTGCCAGCAGCTTAATGACAGGGCCAAATGAAAAACTGTTTTTT
CASSLMTGPNEKLFF
>TRBJ2-7|.|.|TRBV5-4
TGTGCCAGCAGCTCCGGCGGGGCACCCTACGAGCAGTACTTC
CASSSGGAPYEQYF
>TRBJ2-5|TRBD1|.|TRBV9
TGTGCCAGCAGCGCAACAGGGGGCGGAGTGACCCAGTACTTC
CASSATGGGVTQYF
>TRBJ2-3|TRBD2|.|TRBV6-1
TGTGCCAGCAGTGAGGGTCTGGCGGGGGGGGTTACGCAGTATTTT
CASSEGLAGGVTQYF
>TRBJ1-2|.|.|TRBV5-1
TGCGCCAGCAGCCCCGGGAGAATGGATAGTGGCGAGGGCTACACCTTC
CASSPGRMDSGEGYTF
>TRBJ2-1|TRBD2|.|TRBV11-2
TGTGCCAGCAGCTTAGATCGACTAGCGGGAGAGCAGTTCTTC
CASSLDRLAGEQFF
>TRBJ2-1|.|.|TRBV10-2
TGCGCCAGCAGCGCCGACAGGAGCTCCTACAATGAGCAGTTCTTC
CASSADRSSYNEQFF
>TRBJ1-5|.|.|TRBV7-9
TGTGCCAGCAGCGTTATTCAGGGTGGGGATAGCAATCAGCCCCAGCATTTT
CASSVIQGGDSNQPQHF
>TRBJ2-2|.|.|TRBV6-5
TGTGCCAGCAGTCCCACAGGTGTGGGGGAGCTGTTTTTT
CASSPTGVGELFF
>TRBJ1-1|TRBD1|.|TRBV7-6
TGTGCCAGCAGCCCTATACAGGGGGCGCGCACTGAAGCTTTCTTT
CASSPIQGARTEAFF
>TRBJ1-1|TRBD1|.|TRBV4-1
TGCGCCAGCAGCCAAGGGCAGGGGGCCATGAACACTGAAGCTTTCTTT
CASSQGQGAMNTEAFF
>TRBJ1-6|TRBD1|.|TRBV18
TGTGCCAGCTCACCGACAGGGGAGGATTCACCCCTCCACTTT
CASSPTGEDSPLHF
>TRBJ2-3|.|few|TRBV7-9
TGTGCCAGCAGCCCGCCCGGAGATACGCAGTATTTT
CASSPPGDTQYF
>TRBJ2-2|.|.|TRBV11-3
TGTGCCAGCAGCCCTGAGAGTCGGGAGCTGTTTTTT
CASSPESRELFF
>TRBJ2-3|TRBD2|.|TRBV7-7
TGTGCCAGCAGCTTGGGAGCGGGGTCTGTTACGCAGTATTTT
CASSLGAGSVTQYF
>TRBJ1-1|.|.|TRBV10-1
TGCGCCAGCAGTGAGAGGGGGGGGACTGAAGCTTTCTTT
CASSERGGTEAFF
>TRBJ2-2|.|.|TRBV30
TGTGCCTGCCGAACCGGGTACACCGGGGAGCTGTTTTTT
CACRTGYTGELFF